One and the same sample provided the 14 T cell receptor beta chains below, sequenced in a study of cytomegalovirus exposure and HLA in healthy donors (dated by TCRdb to 2015 to 2018). Libraries were made using the immunoSEQ multiplex PCR assay. For the multiplex PCR, a mixture combining 60 forward primers for TCR Vbeta segments and 13 reverse primers for TCR Jbeta segments was used. Imported from immuneACCESS, the table was reduced by TCRdb to in-frame sequences with V and J called. These copies leave out some clones; in studies compared against another copy, an unresolved V gene accounts for under half, and the cause of the remainder is not known. A total of roughly 140,000 clones appear in this sample, around 78% of them only once. The ten largest clones take up 2% to 3% of the sample. Sequencing was performed on PBMCs. Receptor source: a woman under 30 in good health and CMV-seropositive.

This sequence joins TRBV5-1 and TRBJ2-1; no firm D call. The CDR3 covers 13 residues. CDR1 and CDR2 (germline): SGHRS, YFSETQ. The CDR3 is CAPRVAGDNEQFF. The CDR3 DNA sequence: TGCGCGCCCAGAGTGGCAGGCGACAATGAGCAGTTCTTC.

V is TRBV2 and J is TRBJ2-3, with 12 bases aligning to TRBD2. This CDR3 is 18 amino acids long. The V gene's germline CDR1 is SNHLY and CDR2 FYNNEI. V trimming: 5 bases; J trimming: 5 bases; junction bases outside the gene matches: 14. The DNA for the CDR3 is TGTGCCAGCAGTAGTGGACTAGCGGGGTACCGGGGAGAAGATACGCAGTATTTT. It encodes CASSSGLAGYRGEDTQYF.

This sequence joins TRBV5-1 and TRBJ2-3, with D maybe TRBD1 (8 bases). The CDR3 runs to 16 residues. Germline CDR1 reads SGHRS; CDR2 reads YFSETQ. V lost 3 bases and J 2 bases, leaving 16 bases between the germline ends. This CDR3 is CASSSDRGGITDTQYF. The CDR3 coding sequence is TGCGCCAGCAGCTCCGACAGGGGAGGGATCACAGATACGCAGTATTTT. Full variable domain (remainder filled in from reference TRBV5-1 and TRBJ2-3): KAGVTQTPRYLIKTRGQQVTLSCSPISGHRSVSWYQQTPGQGLQFLFEYFSETQRNKGNFPGRFSGRQFSNSRSEMNVSTLELGDSALYLCASSSDRGGITDTQYFGPGTRLTVL.

Details on this clone: Its ends do not fully match the called genes, so a read error is possible. The J gene is TRBJ2-1, the V gene TRBV27; tentative D call: TRBD2 (6 bases). Per germline, CDR1 MNHEY and CDR2 SMNVEV (reference sequence). The CDR3 is made up of 18 amino acids. In DNA, the CDR3 is TGTGCCAGCAGTTTATCGGCCCGTGGACTAAGCTCCCACAATGAGCAGTTCTTC. Its translation is CASSLSARGLSSHNEQFF.

The V call is TRBV19, the J call TRBJ2-5; 7 bases are a match to TRBD1. The V gene's germline CDR1 is LNHDA and CDR2 SQIVND (reference sequence). The V segment lost 4 bases and the J segment 6 bases; nucleotides outside the gene matches: 11. CDR3 length: 15 residues. CDR3 sequence: CASSTRTGKMKTQYF. In nucleotides, the CDR3 is TGTGCCAGTAGTACCAGGACAGGCAAGATGAAGACCCAGTACTTC. The complete variable domain, with remaining parts taken from reference TRBV19 and TRBJ2-5, reads DGGITQSPKYLFRKEGQNVTLSCEQNLNHDAMYWYRQDPGQGLRLIYYSQIVNDFQKGDIAEGYSVSREKKESFPLTVTSAQKNPTAFYLCASSTRTGKMKTQYFGPGTRLLVL.

This chain uses TRBV10-3 with TRBJ1-5, with a possible D match to TRBD1 (5 bases). This CDR3 is built from 15 residues. V gave up 0 bases and J gave up 3 bases, with 9 bases separating them. The germline V gene encodes CDR1 ENHRY and CDR2 SYGVKD. The DNA for the CDR3 is TGTGCCATCAGTGAGTCGGGGGGAGCCAATCAGCCCCAGCATTTT. Translated, it gives CAISESGGANQPQHF.

V and J are TRBV7-2 and TRBJ1-1, with TRBD1 identical over 9 bases. Germline V gene data show CDR1 as SGHTA and CDR2 as FQGNSA. This CDR3 region has 15 residues. Losses at the gene ends were 1 base for V and 7 bases for J; bases not matched to a gene: 7. The CDR3 protein is CASSLDRGRSDEAFF. DNA for the CDR3: TGTGCCAGCAGCTTAGACAGGGGGCGCAGTGATGAAGCTTTCTTT.

V and J are TRBV6-1 and TRBJ2-5, with 9 nucleotides matching TRBD1. The J call is doubtful: the DNA matches TRBJ2-7 better. Per the germline V gene, CDR1 is MNHNS and CDR2 is SASEGT. The CDR3 is 16 residues long. Here the CDR3 DNA reads TGTGCCAGCAGTGAAAAGGCCGGGACAGGGTCCTACGAGCAGTACTTC. Translation gives CASSEKAGTGSYEQYF.

The V and J genes are TRBV19 and TRBJ2-3; D might be TRBD2 (6 bases). Germline V gene lookup returns CDR1 LNHDA and CDR2 SQIVND (reference sequence). V lost 5 bases, J lost 2 bases, and 11 bases lay in between. There are 14 residues in the CDR3. CDR3 loop: CASSFGTLTDTQYF. The CDR3 region has the DNA TGTGCCAGTAGTTTCGGGACTCTCACAGATACGCAGTATTTT. The full variable domain, with the rest looked up from reference TRBV19 and TRBJ2-3, is DGGITQSPKYLFRKEGQNVTLSCEQNLNHDAMYWYRQDPGQGLRLIYYSQIVNDFQKGDIAEGYSVSREKKESFPLTVTSAQKNPTAFYLCASSFGTLTDTQYFGPGTRLTVL.

The V call is TRBV4-3, the J call TRBJ2-5; TRBD1 might be the D (5 bases). CDR3 length equals 13 residues. The germline V gene encodes CDR1 LGHNA and CDR2 YSLEER. V lost 4 bases and J 5 bases, leaving 11 bases between the germline ends. The chain's CDR3 is CASSLGPRETQYF. CDR3 coding DNA: TGCGCCAGCAGCCTGGGGCCGCGGGAGACCCAGTACTTC.

This clone was picked up one time. This chain links TRBV6-6 with TRBJ2-2, with 8 positions matching TRBD2. With V trimmed by 5 bases and J by 5 bases, 10 bases remained unmatched. Germline V gene lookup returns CDR1 MNHNY and CDR2 SVGAGI (reference sequence). This CDR3 region has 16 residues. The CDR3 sequence: CASSPYGGAITGELFF. The CDR3 nucleotides are TGTGCCAGCAGTCCCTACGGGGGGGCCATAACCGGGGAGCTGTTTTTT.

The CDR3 DNA follows: TGTGCCAACGGACAGGACTCCTATCAGCCCCAGCATTTT. Protein product: CANGQDSYQPQHF. This chain links TRBV10-3 with TRBJ1-5, with 7 bases lining up with TRBD1. The CDR3 sequence is 13 residues long. V shed 10 bases and J 5 bases; nucleotides not matched to a gene: 8. Looked up from germline, CDR1 is ENHRY and CDR2 is SYGVKD.

J is TRBJ1-2 and V is TRBV5-1; D is undetermined. The CDR3 has 11 residues. V was clipped by 7 bases and J by 6 bases, with 10 bases between them. The germline V gene has CDR1 SGHRS and CDR2 YFSETQ. Here the CDR3 DNA reads TGCGCCAGCGAGGGTGGCAATGGCTACACCTTC. Amino acid sequence: CASEGGNGYTF.

This rearrangement joins TRBV7-9 to TRBJ2-3, with 9 nucleotides matching TRBD2. CDR3 length equals 15 residues. CDR1 and CDR2 (germline): SEHNR, FQNEAQ (reference sequence). Trimming took 2 bases from V and 1 from J; bases not matched to a gene: 1. The CDR3: CASSLSGGRTDTQYF. CDR3 in DNA: TGTGCCAGCAGCTTAAGCGGGGGGCGCACAGATACGCAGTATTTT.